This TCR beta chain was found in a study of blood T cell repertoires in COVID-19. Sequenced by immunoSEQ multiplex PCR; TCRdb stores in-frame clones only, minus some. The sample holds about 210,000 clones, 70% to 90% seen once. This CDR3 contains 16 residues. Germline CDR1 is SGHRS and CDR2 is YFSETQ. V lost 0 bases and J lost 0, with 10 bases in between. The chain is built from TRBV5-1 and TRBJ1-5, with D uncertain. The sample was peripheral blood. The TCR sequence derives from a woman aged 40 to 50 with acute or convalescent COVID-19. Here the CDR3 reads CASSLAGGYSNQPQHF. In nucleotides, the CDR3 is TGCGCCAGCAGCTTGGCCGGAGGTTATAGCAATCAGCCCCAGCATTTT.